This entry lists 28 T cell receptor beta chains sequenced from one sample in a study of cytomegalovirus exposure and HLA in healthy donors. A multiplex PCR was run with 60 Vbeta primers and 13 Jbeta primers. Only in-frame clones appear in the TCRdb table, and some are missing; sequencing was by immunoSEQ multiplex PCR. Of approximately 160,000 clones listed, roughly 82% are singletons. The sample consisted of PBMCs. These receptors originate from a woman between 25 and 40 years old in good health and CMV-seronegative.

This chain connects TRBV18 to TRBJ2-1; TRBD2 matches 8 bases. Trimming at V came to 8 bases and at J to 7 bases, leaving 16 bases not matched to a gene. The CDR3 has 16 residues. From germline, CDR1 is KGHSH and CDR2 LQKENI. As DNA, the CDR3 is TGTGCCAGCGCCCATCAAGCGGGGGTCGCCCGAAATGAGCAGTTCTTC. Translating it yields CASAHQAGVARNEQFF. The variable domain in full, completed from reference TRBV18 and TRBJ2-1, reads NAGVMQNPRHLVRRRGQEARLRCSPMKGHSHVYWYRQLPEEGLKFMVYLQKENIIDESGMPKERFSAEFPKEGPSILRIQQVVRGDSAAYFCASAHQAGVARNEQFFGPGTRLTVL.

The J gene is TRBJ2-2, the V gene TRBV7-6; the D is unclear. The CDR3 sequence is 13 residues long. Per the germline V gene, CDR1 is SGHVS and CDR2 is FNYEAQ. Deletions cut 5 bases from V and 6 bases from J, with 10 bases between. CDR3 residues: CASSLTVAGELFF. The CDR3 nucleotides read TGTGCCAGCAGCCTTACGGTGGCCGGGGAGCTGTTTTTT.

The rearrangement links TRBV5-6 to TRBJ1-2; D gene unclear. Germline CDR1 and CDR2: SGHDT and YYEEEE. This CDR3 is built from 12 residues. The V and J ends lost 6 bases and 4 bases respectively, with 10 bases between them. The CDR3 loop reads CASTTAFYGYTF. The CDR3 DNA reads TGTGCCAGCACCACAGCTTTCTATGGCTACACCTTC.

The rearrangement joins TRBV10-1 to TRBJ2-2; D is undetermined. This CDR3 region has 16 residues. CDR1 and CDR2 (germline): WNHNN, SYGVQD (reference sequence). V lost 3 bases and J lost 0, with 11 bases in between. Here the CDR3 reads CASSDQQTTNTGELFF. The DNA for the CDR3 is TGCGCCAGCAGTGATCAACAGACGACGAACACCGGGGAGCTGTTTTTT.

This chain links TRBV9 with TRBJ2-2; the match to TRBD2 covers 10 bases. CDR1 is SGDLS, CDR2 YYNGEE, per germline. V lost 0 bases to trimming and J lost 3 bases; unmatched junction nucleotides: 2. This CDR3 region has 16 residues. The CDR3: CASSVVAGGYTGELFF. CDR3 nucleotide sequence: TGTGCCAGCAGCGTAGTAGCGGGAGGTTACACCGGGGAGCTGTTTTTT.

This clone has more than one count but fewer than ten. The chain employs TRBV27 and TRBJ1-5; 7 nucleotides match TRBD1. In germline, CDR1 is MNHEY, CDR2 SMNVEV (reference sequence). The CDR3 is made up of 14 amino acids. With 3 bases clipped from V and 5 bases from J, the junction kept 4 bases outside the gene matches. The CDR3 DNA follows: TGTGCCAGCAGTTTGGGACAGAGTGATCAGCCCCAGCATTTT. Protein: CASSLGQSDQPQHF.

Here the CDR3 DNA reads TGTGCCACCAGCAGAGACGACAAGGTGAACACTGAAGCTTTCTTT. Protein product: CATSRDDKVNTEAFF. J is TRBJ1-1 and V is TRBV15; D unclear. Trimming shortened V by 0 bases and J by 0 bases, and 8 bases separated the two germline ends. CDR3 size: 15 residues. Germline values: CDR1 LNHNV, CDR2 YYDKDF (reference sequence).

The rearrangement uses TRBV6-5 and TRBJ1-6; 9 bases align to TRBD1. This CDR3 region has 16 residues. Germline-derived CDR1 and CDR2 are MNHEY and SVGAGI. V lost 0 bases, J lost 9 bases, and 6 bases stayed unmatched. CDR3 in amino acids: CASSYSMGQGSSPLHF. CDR3 bases: TGTGCCAGCAGTTACTCGATGGGACAGGGTAGTTCACCCCTCCACTTT.

The V and J genes are TRBV5-1 and TRBJ1-3; tentative D call: TRBD1 (5 bases). CDR3 length: 16 amino acids. CDR1 SGHRS and CDR2 YFSETQ come from the germline V gene. Between the trimmed V and J ends, which lost 6 bases and 0 bases, there was a span of 16 bases. The CDR3 spells CASIVLRGSSGNTIYF. Here the CDR3 DNA reads TGCGCCAGCATCGTACTTCGGGGGAGCTCTGGAAACACCATATATTTT.

The genes are TRBV4-2 and TRBJ1-2; no firm D call. V gave up 2 bases and J gave up 5 bases, with 6 bases separating them. This CDR3 contains 12 residues. CDR1 and CDR2 (germline): LGHNA, YNFKEQ. In DNA form, the CDR3 reads TGTGCCAGCAGCCAAAAACAGTATGGCTACACCTTC. Translating it yields CASSQKQYGYTF.

V gene TRBV7-6 combines with J gene TRBJ1-5, with 7 bases aligning to TRBD1. Germline-derived CDR1 and CDR2 are SGHVS and FNYEAQ. V was clipped by 2 bases and J by 4 bases; unmatched bases: 17. This CDR3 has 19 residues. CDR3 nucleotide sequence: TGTGCCAGCAGCTTATATCCAGGGGGAATTTCCTTCCTTAATCAGCCCCAGCATTTT. Translation gives CASSLYPGGISFLNQPQHF.

V is TRBV28 and J is TRBJ1-2; 7 bases are shared with TRBD1. After removal of 6 bases from V and 8 bases from J, the junction contained 9 bases not matched to a gene. The CDR3 has 13 amino acids. CDR1 is MDHEN and CDR2 is SYDVKM in the germline V gene. The CDR3, as DNA: TGTGCCAGCAGCCGAGGGGGCGCGGGGGGCTACACCTTC. Amino acids: CASSRGGAGGYTF.

The gene calls are TRBV5-1 and TRBJ2-5, with D tentatively TRBD2 (5 bases). The CDR3 has 15 amino acids. Trimming cost V 2 bases and J 1 base, with 12 bases left between them. CDR1 SGHRS and CDR2 YFSETQ come from the germline V gene. Here the CDR3 DNA reads TGCGCCAGCAGCTTCTACGGGGATTTCCAAGAGACCCAGTACTTC. Amino acids: CASSFYGDFQETQYF.

The rearrangement joins TRBV7-6 to TRBJ2-7, with 14 nucleotides matching TRBD2. Germline V gives CDR1 SGHVS, CDR2 FNYEAQ. J lost 7 bases, V lost 5 bases, and 13 bases had no gene match. The CDR3 loop spans 17 amino acids. CDR3 bases: TGTGCCAGCAGCCCACCCCCCGGGACTAGCGGGGGCCGGGAGCAGTACTTC. Residues: CASSPPPGTSGGREQYF.

The genes are TRBV7-9 and TRBJ1-4; 8 positions agree with TRBD1. V was clipped by 2 bases and J by 5 bases; unmatched bases: 4. The CDR3 length is 15 residues. CDR1 SEHNR and CDR2 FQNEAQ come from the germline V gene (reference sequence). CDR3 protein: CASSLSNRGNEKLFF. CDR3 sequence (DNA): TGTGCCAGCAGCTTAAGTAACAGGGGGAATGAAAAACTGTTTTTT.

The chain carries TRBV11-2 and TRBJ2-6; D is unclear. V was cut by 8 bases and J by 0 bases, with 8 bases left in between. The germline CDR1 and CDR2 sequences are SGHAT and FQNNGV. This CDR3 spans 14 amino acids. CDR3 coding DNA: TGTGCCAGCGCTAGTACCTCTGGGGCCAACGTCCTGACTTTC. Protein sequence: CASASTSGANVLTF. Full variable domain (missing parts from reference TRBV11-2 and TRBJ2-6): EAGVAQSPRYKIIEKRQSVAFWCNPISGHATLYWYQQILGQGPKLLIQFQNNGVVDDSQLPKDRFSAERLKGVDSTLKIQPAKLEDSAVYLCASASTSGANVLTFGAGSRLTVL.

This clone was seen a handful of times. The J gene is TRBJ2-7, the V gene TRBV7-9, with D maybe TRBD1 (6 bases). The CDR3 loop spans 15 amino acids. Per the germline V gene, CDR1 is SEHNR and CDR2 is FQNEAQ (reference sequence). V lost 1 base to trimming and J lost 3 bases, with 13 bases between them. The CDR3 sequence is CASSLVGRGNYEQYF. Written as DNA, the CDR3 is TGTGCCAGCAGCTTAGTGGGCAGGGGCAACTACGAGCAGTACTTC.

The chain has TRBV5-1 and TRBJ1-1, with D possibly matching TRBD1 (6 bases). Trimming took 4 bases from V and 8 from J, leaving 12 bases between them. CDR1 SGHRS and CDR2 YFSETQ come from the germline V gene. The CDR3 is 12 residues long. The CDR3, as DNA: TGCGCCAGCAGCAGGGACACCACCGAAGCTTTCTTT. This gives the protein CASSRDTTEAFF. The full variable domain, with the rest looked up from reference TRBV5-1 and TRBJ1-1, is KAGVTQTPRYLIKTRGQQVTLSCSPISGHRSVSWYQQTPGQGLQFLFEYFSETQRNKGNFPGRFSGRQFSNSRSEMNVSTLELGDSALYLCASSRDTTEAFFGQGTRLTVV.

The genes are TRBV7-3 and TRBJ2-6; D gene uncertain. V dropped 2 bases and J dropped 0 bases, with 5 bases sitting between them. Germline values: CDR1 SGHTA, CDR2 FQGTGA. The CDR3 sequence is 15 residues long. CDR3 DNA sequence: TGTGCCAGCAGCTTAGTTCTCTCTGGGGCCAACGTCCTGACTTTC. Its protein product is CASSLVLSGANVLTF.

The chain has TRBV5-6 and TRBJ1-2, with TRBD1 as a possible D gene (6 bases). In germline, CDR1 is SGHDT, CDR2 YYEEEE. The CDR3 consists of 11 residues. Trimming pared 3 bases from V and 10 bases from J, leaving 10 bases between. The CDR3 DNA reads TGTGCCAGCAGCTACACAGGGTTCTACACCTTC. It translates to CASSYTGFYTF.

The V and J genes are TRBV29-1 and TRBJ2-7; D is possibly TRBD2 (6 bases). The CDR3 loop spans 15 amino acids. Between the trimmed V and J ends, which lost 5 bases and 2 bases, there was a span of 19 bases. Germline V gene data show CDR1 as SQVTM and CDR2 as ANQGSEA. Here the CDR3 DNA reads TGCAGCGTTTTCCCCACGACGGGGGTACCCTACGAGCAGTACTTC. It is translated as CSVFPTTGVPYEQYF.

The J gene is TRBJ2-2, the V gene TRBV27, with 12 bases matching TRBD2. CDR3 length: 16 amino acids. The junction had 5 bases not matched to a gene; V was cut back by 5 bases and J by 4 bases. Germline values: CDR1 MNHEY, CDR2 SMNVEV (reference sequence). CDR3 residues: CASSPLAGGVTGELFF. The CDR3 nucleotides read TGTGCCAGCAGTCCTCTAGCGGGGGGGGTCACCGGGGAGCTGTTTTTT.

The V and J genes are TRBV5-1 and TRBJ1-5; possibly TRBD1 for D (5 bases). The CDR3 runs to 14 residues. CDR1 and CDR2 (germline): SGHRS, YFSETQ. V was shortened by 1 base and J by 7 bases, with 12 bases between the two germline ends. The CDR3 spells CASSLMGLGQPQHF. In DNA, the CDR3 is TGCGCCAGCAGCTTGATGGGGCTTGGGCAGCCCCAGCATTTT.

The chain has TRBV6-6 and TRBJ2-5, with D hard to call. The DNA end lines up better with TRBJ2-7; the J call may be wrong. This CDR3 comprises 14 residues. Germline CDR1 is MNHNY and CDR2 is SVGAGI (reference sequence). The CDR3 region is CASVSLWSSYEQYF. In nucleotides, the CDR3 is TGTGCCAGCGTCTCCCTGTGGAGCTCCTACGAGCAGTACTTC.

The chain links TRBV19 to TRBJ1-1; D gene ambiguous. Between the trimmed V and J ends, which lost 7 bases and 5 bases, there was a span of 17 bases. The CDR3 has 14 amino acids. Germline-derived CDR1 and CDR2 are LNHDA and SQIVND (reference sequence). The CDR3 sequence: CASTPLLGRTEAFF. The CDR3 coding sequence is TGTGCCAGTACTCCTTTACTGGGGAGGACTGAAGCTTTCTTT.

The rearrangement joins TRBV11-2 to TRBJ2-1; a possible D gene is TRBD2 (5 bases). V was trimmed by 4 bases and J by 4 bases, leaving 8 bases between them. The CDR3 loop spans 13 amino acids. CDR1 is SGHAT, CDR2 FQNNGV, per germline. The CDR3 is CASSSGLYNEQFF. Written as DNA, the CDR3 is TGTGCCAGCAGCTCCGGACTGTACAATGAGCAGTTCTTC. Variable domain in full (rest from reference TRBV11-2 and TRBJ2-1): EAGVAQSPRYKIIEKRQSVAFWCNPISGHATLYWYQQILGQGPKLLIQFQNNGVVDDSQLPKDRFSAERLKGVDSTLKIQPAKLEDSAVYLCASSSGLYNEQFFGPGTRLTVL.

The chain couples TRBV27 to TRBJ2-2; 7 nucleotides agree with TRBD1. The CDR3 has 16 amino acids. The germline CDR1 and CDR2 sequences are MNHEY and SMNVEV (reference sequence). V lost 3 bases and J lost 2; bases outside the gene matches: 6. CDR3 protein: CASSFSGTANTGELFF. CDR3 nucleotides: TGTGCCAGCAGTTTTTCCGGGACAGCCAACACCGGGGAGCTGTTTTTT.

The rearrangement links TRBV15 to TRBJ2-2; 8 bases map to TRBD2. The CDR3 is 13 amino acids. Germline CDR1 LNHNV, CDR2 YYDKDF (reference sequence). With 8 bases clipped from V and 5 bases from J, the junction kept 4 bases outside the gene matches. DNA of the CDR3: TGTGCCACCGGGACTAGACGGACCGGGGAGCTGTTTTTT. Residues: CATGTRRTGELFF. Looking up the rest from reference TRBV15 and TRBJ2-2 gives the full variable domain: DAMVIQNPRYQVTQFGKPVTLSCSQTLNHNVMYWYQQKSSQAPKLLFHYYDKDFNNEADTPDNFQSRRPNTSFCFLDIRSPGLGDTAMYLCATGTRRTGELFFGEGSRLTVL.